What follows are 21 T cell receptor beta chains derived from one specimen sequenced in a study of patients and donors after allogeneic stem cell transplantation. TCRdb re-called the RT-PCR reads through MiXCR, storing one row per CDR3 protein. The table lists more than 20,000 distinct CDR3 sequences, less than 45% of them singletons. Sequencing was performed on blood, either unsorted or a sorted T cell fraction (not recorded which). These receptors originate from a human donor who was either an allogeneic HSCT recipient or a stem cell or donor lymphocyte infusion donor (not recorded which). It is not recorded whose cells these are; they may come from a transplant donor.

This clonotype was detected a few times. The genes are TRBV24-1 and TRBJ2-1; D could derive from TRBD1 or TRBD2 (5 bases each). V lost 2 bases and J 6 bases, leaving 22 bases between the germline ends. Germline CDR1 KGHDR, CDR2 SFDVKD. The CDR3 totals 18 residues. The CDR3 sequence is CATSDSRDPGSGFNEQFF. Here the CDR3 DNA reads TGTGCCACCAGTGATTCCCGGGACCCGGGATCAGGGTTCAATGAGCAGTTCTTC.

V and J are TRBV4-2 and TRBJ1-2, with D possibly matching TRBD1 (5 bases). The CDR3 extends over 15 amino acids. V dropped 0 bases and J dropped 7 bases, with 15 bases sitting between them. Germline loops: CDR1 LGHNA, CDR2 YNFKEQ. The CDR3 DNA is TGTGCCAGCAGCCAAGAATTAGAAGGGGCGCGTGGCTACACCTTC. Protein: CASSQELEGARGYTF.

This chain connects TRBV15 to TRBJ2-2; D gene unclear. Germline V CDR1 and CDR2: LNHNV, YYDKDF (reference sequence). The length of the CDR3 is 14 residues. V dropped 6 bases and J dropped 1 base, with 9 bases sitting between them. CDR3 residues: CATRSPENTGELFF. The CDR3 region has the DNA TGTGCCACCAGGTCCCCGGAGAACACCGGGGAGCTGTTTTTT.

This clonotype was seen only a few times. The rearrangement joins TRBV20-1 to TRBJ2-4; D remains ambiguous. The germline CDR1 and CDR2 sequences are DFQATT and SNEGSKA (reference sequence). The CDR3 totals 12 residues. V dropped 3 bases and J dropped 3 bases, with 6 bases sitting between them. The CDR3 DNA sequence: TGCAGTGCTAGCCAGAACAAAAACATTCAGTACTTC. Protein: CSASQNKNIQYF.

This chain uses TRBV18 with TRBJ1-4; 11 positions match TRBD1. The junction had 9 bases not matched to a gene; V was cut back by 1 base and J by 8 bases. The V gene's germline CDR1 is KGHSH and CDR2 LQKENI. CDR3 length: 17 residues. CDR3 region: CASSPLDRGHVEEKLFF. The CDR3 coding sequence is TGTGCCAGCTCACCACTGGACAGGGGGCACGTAGAAGAAAAACTGTTTTTT. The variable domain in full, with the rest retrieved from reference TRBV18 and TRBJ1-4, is NAGVMQNPRHLVRRRGQEARLRCSPMKGHSHVYWYRQLPEEGLKFMVYLQKENIIDESGMPKERFSAEFPKEGPSILRIQQVVRGDSAAYFCASSPLDRGHVEEKLFFGSGTQLSVL.

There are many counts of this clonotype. Here the CDR3 reads CASSQERDAAYNSPLHF. The CDR3 DNA is TGCGCCAGCAGCCAAGAAAGGGACGCGGCCTATAATTCACCCCTCCACTTT. This sequence joins TRBV4-1 and TRBJ1-6; possible D gene TRBD1, 5 bases. Trimming removed 0 bases from V and 2 bases from J, with 11 bases in between. The CDR3 loop spans 17 amino acids. Germline lookup yields CDR1 MGHRA and CDR2 YSYEKL.

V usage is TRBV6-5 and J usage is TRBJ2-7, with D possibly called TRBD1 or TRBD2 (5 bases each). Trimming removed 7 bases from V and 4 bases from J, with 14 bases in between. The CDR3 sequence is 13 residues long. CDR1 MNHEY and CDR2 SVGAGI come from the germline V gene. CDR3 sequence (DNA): TGTGCCAGCAAAGGGGACGGTGCTTACGAGCAGTACTTC. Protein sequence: CASKGDGAYEQYF.

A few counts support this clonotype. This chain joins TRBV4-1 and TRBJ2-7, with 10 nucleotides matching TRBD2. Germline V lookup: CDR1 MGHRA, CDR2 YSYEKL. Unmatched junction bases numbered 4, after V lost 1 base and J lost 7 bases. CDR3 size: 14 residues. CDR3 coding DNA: TGCGCCAGCAGCCAAGTGGTGACTAGCGGGGAGCAGTACTTC. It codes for CASSQVVTSGEQYF.

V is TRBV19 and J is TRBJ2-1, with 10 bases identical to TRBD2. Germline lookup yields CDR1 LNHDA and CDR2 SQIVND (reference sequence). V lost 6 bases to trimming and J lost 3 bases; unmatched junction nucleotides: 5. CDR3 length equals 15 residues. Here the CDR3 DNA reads TGTGCCAGTAGCACCACTAGCGGGATCTACAATGAGCAGTTCTTC. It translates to CASSTTSGIYNEQFF.

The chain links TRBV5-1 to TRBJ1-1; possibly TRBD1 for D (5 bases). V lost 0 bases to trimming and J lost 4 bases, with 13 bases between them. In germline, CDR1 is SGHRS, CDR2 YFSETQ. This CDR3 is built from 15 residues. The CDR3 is CASSLDRGMGTEAFF. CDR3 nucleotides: TGCGCCAGCAGCTTGGATCGGGGGATGGGCACTGAAGCTTTCTTT. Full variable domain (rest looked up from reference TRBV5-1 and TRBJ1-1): KAGVTQTPRYLIKTRGQQVTLSCSPISGHRSVSWYQQTPGQGLQFLFEYFSETQRNKGNFPGRFSGRQFSNSRSEMNVSTLELGDSALYLCASSLDRGMGTEAFFGQGTRLTVV.

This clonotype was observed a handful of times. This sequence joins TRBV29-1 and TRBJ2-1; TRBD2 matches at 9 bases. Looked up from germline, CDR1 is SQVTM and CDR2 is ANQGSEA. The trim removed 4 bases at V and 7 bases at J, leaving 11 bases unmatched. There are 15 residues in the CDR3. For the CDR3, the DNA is TGCAGCGTTGCCGGGACTAGCTCTGACCTTAATGAGCAGTTCTTC. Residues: CSVAGTSSDLNEQFF.

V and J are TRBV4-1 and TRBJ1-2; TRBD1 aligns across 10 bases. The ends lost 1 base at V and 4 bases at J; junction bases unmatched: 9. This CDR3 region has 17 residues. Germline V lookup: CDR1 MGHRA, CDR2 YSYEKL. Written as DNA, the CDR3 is TGCGCCAGCAGCCAAGGACCGACAGGGGGCGATGGCTATGGCTACACCTTC. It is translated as CASSQGPTGGDGYGYTF.

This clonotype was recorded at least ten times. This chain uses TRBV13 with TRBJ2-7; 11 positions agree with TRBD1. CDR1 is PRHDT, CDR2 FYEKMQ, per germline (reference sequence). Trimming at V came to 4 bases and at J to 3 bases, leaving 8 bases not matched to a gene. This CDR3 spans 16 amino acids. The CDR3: CASSYYSGTGGYEQYF. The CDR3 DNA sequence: TGTGCCAGCAGCTACTATTCCGGGACAGGGGGCTACGAGCAGTACTTC.

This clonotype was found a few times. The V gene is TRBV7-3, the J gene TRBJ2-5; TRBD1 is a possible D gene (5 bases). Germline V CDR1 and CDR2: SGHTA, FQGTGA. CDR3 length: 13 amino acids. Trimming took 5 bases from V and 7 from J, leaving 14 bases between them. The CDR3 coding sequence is TGTGCCAGCAGCCCTCGACAGACGGGGACCCAGTACTTC. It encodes CASSPRQTGTQYF.

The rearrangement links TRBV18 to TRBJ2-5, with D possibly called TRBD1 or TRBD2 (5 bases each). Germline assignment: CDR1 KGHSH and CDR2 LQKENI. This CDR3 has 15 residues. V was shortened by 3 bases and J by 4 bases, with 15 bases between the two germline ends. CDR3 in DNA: TGTGCCAGCTCACCGGGACCGAGGGAACTAGAGACCCAGTACTTC. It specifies CASSPGPRELETQYF.

CDR3 amino acids: CASSKFVQPYEQYF. CDR3 in DNA: TGTGCCAGCAGTAAATTCGTACAGCCTTACGAGCAGTACTTC. The V and J genes are TRBV25-1 and TRBJ2-7; D remains ambiguous. The CDR3 runs 14 residues. The germline V and J ends were trimmed by 5 bases and 4 bases, with 15 bases remaining between them. Germline CDR1 MGHDK, CDR2 SYGVNS.

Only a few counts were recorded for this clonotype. CDR3 DNA: TGCGCCAGCAGCCCCGAAGAGACAGGGTGGGGAAACACCATATATTTT. Its protein product is CASSPEETGWGNTIYF. J is TRBJ1-3 and V is TRBV5-1; 7 nucleotides line up with TRBD1. V lost 4 bases and J lost 4; bases outside the gene matches: 11. This CDR3 is 16 amino acids long. The germline V gene encodes CDR1 SGHRS and CDR2 YFSETQ.

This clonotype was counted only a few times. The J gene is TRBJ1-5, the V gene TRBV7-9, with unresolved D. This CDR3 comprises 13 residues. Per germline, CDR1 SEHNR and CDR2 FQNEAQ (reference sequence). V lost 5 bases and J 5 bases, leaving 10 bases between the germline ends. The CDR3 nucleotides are TGTGCCAGCAGCCCCGCCCCCGATCAGCCCCAGCATTTT. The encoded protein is CASSPAPDQPQHF.

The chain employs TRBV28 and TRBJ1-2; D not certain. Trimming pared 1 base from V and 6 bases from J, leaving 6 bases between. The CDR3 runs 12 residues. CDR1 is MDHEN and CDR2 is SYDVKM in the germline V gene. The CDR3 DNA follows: TGTGCCAGCAGTTTATTCCTGGATGGCTACACCTTC. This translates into CASSLFLDGYTF.

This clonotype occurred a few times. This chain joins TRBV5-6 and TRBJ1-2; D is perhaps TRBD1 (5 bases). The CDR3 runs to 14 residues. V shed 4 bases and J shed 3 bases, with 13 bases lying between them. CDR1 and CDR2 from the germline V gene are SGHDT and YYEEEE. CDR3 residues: CASSPGFSDYGYTF. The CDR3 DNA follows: TGTGCCAGCAGCCCAGGGTTCTCTGACTATGGCTACACCTTC.

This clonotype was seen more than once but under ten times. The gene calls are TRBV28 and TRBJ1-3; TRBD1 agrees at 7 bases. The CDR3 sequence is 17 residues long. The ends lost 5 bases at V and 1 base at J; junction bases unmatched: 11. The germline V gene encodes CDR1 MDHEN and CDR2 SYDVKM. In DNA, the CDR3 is TGTGCCAGCAGTCAAAGTAGCGGGACAGTTTCTGGAAACACCATATATTTT. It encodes CASSQSSGTVSGNTIYF.